Each of the 22 T cell receptor beta chains below was sequenced from the same sample in a study of blood T cell repertoires in COVID-19. TCRdb keeps only in-frame clones here, not all; method: immunoSEQ multiplex PCR. Found here are some 220,000 clones, 80% to 90% of them singletons; the top ten hold over 2.5%. The specimen sequenced was peripheral blood. The receptors were gathered from a man in his forties or fifties who had recovered from COVID-19.

V and J are TRBV5-5 and TRBJ2-3; D might be TRBD1 (6 bases). Trimming left V 4 bases short and J 4 bases short, with 16 bases between. This CDR3 region has 15 residues. Per germline, CDR1 SGHKS and CDR2 YYEKEE (reference sequence). DNA for the CDR3: TGTGCCAGCAGCCCGACAGGCCCGGGCGCAGATACGCAGTATTTT. Its translation: CASSPTGPGADTQYF.

The chain recombines TRBV25-1 with TRBJ2-7, with 7 positions matching TRBD1. Germline V gives CDR1 MGHDK, CDR2 SYGVNS. The ends lost 8 bases at V and 1 base at J; junction bases unmatched: 2. This CDR3 is built from 12 residues. The DNA of the CDR3 is TGTGCCAGCCAACAGGGGTCCTACGAGCAGTACTTC. Amino acid sequence: CASQQGSYEQYF.

This clone was counted a few times. Other DNA sequences of this sample code for an identical CDR3. The chain recombines TRBV6-1 with TRBJ1-2; 9 bases line up with TRBD1. The junction had 1 base not matched to a gene; V was cut back by 2 bases and J by 3 bases. Germline CDR1 MNHNS, CDR2 SASEGT. The CDR3 extends over 14 amino acids. The CDR3 nucleotides are TGTGCCAGCAGTGAAAGGACAGGGGACTATGGCTACACCTTC. Amino acid sequence: CASSERTGDYGYTF.

This clone was observed once. The rearrangement joins TRBV27 to TRBJ2-7; 7 nucleotides match TRBD1. The CDR3 has 13 amino acids. Germline V gives CDR1 MNHEY, CDR2 SMNVEV (reference sequence). Trimming at V came to 5 bases and at J to 3 bases, leaving 4 bases not matched to a gene. In DNA form, the CDR3 reads TGTGCCAGCAGTCCGGGACAGAACTACGAGCAGTACTTC. This encodes CASSPGQNYEQYF.

The chain joins TRBV5-4 to TRBJ1-3; 9 positions match TRBD1. V was clipped by 5 bases and J by 2 bases; unmatched bases: 2. CDR1 and CDR2 (germline): SGHNT, YYREEE (reference sequence). The CDR3 contains 14 residues. Here the CDR3 reads CASRRTGAGNTIYF. The CDR3 coding sequence is TGTGCCAGCAGGCGGACAGGGGCTGGAAACACCATATATTTT.

The rearrangement uses TRBV19 and TRBJ2-7; D remains unclear. V shed 1 base and J shed 6 bases, with 10 bases lying between them. The CDR3 sequence is 13 residues long. In germline, CDR1 is LNHDA, CDR2 SQIVND (reference sequence). CDR3 protein: CASSIVERTEQYF. DNA of the CDR3: TGTGCCAGTAGTATAGTGGAGCGAACCGAGCAGTACTTC.

This clone was observed once. V usage is TRBV5-6 and J usage is TRBJ2-1; 13 bases map to TRBD2. V gave up 4 bases and J gave up 1 base; unmatched junction bases: 2. The CDR3 extends over 16 amino acids. Per the germline V gene, CDR1 is SGHDT and CDR2 is YYEEEE. CDR3 protein: CASSRTSGRSYNEQFF. CDR3 coding DNA: TGTGCCAGCAGCAGGACTAGCGGGAGATCCTACAATGAGCAGTTCTTC.

The V and J genes are TRBV19 and TRBJ2-1; TRBD2 aligns across 7 bases. The V gene's germline CDR1 is LNHDA and CDR2 SQIVND (reference sequence). There are 14 residues in the CDR3. V gave up 4 bases and J gave up 4 bases; unmatched junction bases: 4. The CDR3 nucleotides read TGTGCCAGTAGTAGCGGGAGTGCATACAATGAGCAGTTCTTC. Protein: CASSSGSAYNEQFF.

This rearrangement joins TRBV27 to TRBJ2-7, with D perhaps matching TRBD2 (6 bases). This CDR3 is 15 amino acids long. Per germline, CDR1 MNHEY and CDR2 SMNVEV (reference sequence). Trimming took off 2 bases at V and 1 base at J, with 12 bases between the two ends. The CDR3, as DNA: TGTGCCAGCAGTTTAGGAGGGGCCTCTTCCTACGAGCAGTACTTC. This gives the protein CASSLGGASSYEQYF.

This clone has a single count. CDR3 amino acids: CASSQELASSGRSNSYNEQFF. The CDR3 region has the DNA TGTGCCAGCAGCCAAGAACTGGCGTCTAGCGGGAGGAGCAACTCGTACAATGAGCAGTTCTTC. The V and J genes are TRBV3-1 (or the pseudogene TRBV3-2) and TRBJ2-1; 11 nucleotides align to TRBD2. Trimming cost V 0 bases and J 4 bases; bases outside gene matches: 17. The germline gives CDR1 LGHDT, CDR2 YNNKEL (reference sequence). The CDR3 covers 21 residues.

This clone was observed a handful of times. The V gene is TRBV4-1, the J gene TRBJ1-5; 8 bases are shared with TRBD1. The CDR3 has 17 residues. Germline V gene lookup returns CDR1 MGHRA and CDR2 YSYEKL. V dropped 0 bases and J dropped 7; count of bases not matched to a gene: 11. The CDR3 nucleotides read TGCGCCAGCAGCCAAGAAACTGGACAGGGAGCAGGGCAGCCCCAGCATTTT. It is translated as CASSQETGQGAGQPQHF.

The gene calls are TRBV24-1 and TRBJ2-5; D might be TRBD1 (6 bases). The CDR3 length is 13 residues. The V gene's germline CDR1 is KGHDR and CDR2 SFDVKD. V lost 5 bases and J 4 bases, leaving 10 bases between the germline ends. DNA of the CDR3: TGTGCCACCAGTGTGACAGGAGGAGAGACCCAGTACTTC. Its protein product is CATSVTGGETQYF.

This chain links TRBV28 with TRBJ2-7, with D unclear. Trimming took off 5 bases at V and 0 bases at J, with 17 bases between the two ends. The CDR3 loop spans 16 amino acids. Germline V gene sequence: CDR1 MDHEN, CDR2 SYDVKM. CDR3 DNA sequence: TGTGCCAGCAGTCCCCCCCCACGGTTACGCTCCTACGAGCAGTACTTC. This codes for CASSPPPRLRSYEQYF.

The V and J genes are TRBV5-3 and TRBJ1-3, with D possibly TRBD1 on 6 matching bases. TRBV5-3 is designated an ORF whose function remains uncertain. Trimming removed 4 bases from V and 0 bases from J, with 14 bases in between. This CDR3 is built from 16 residues. CDR3 amino acids: CARSENGQSSGNTIYF. In DNA, the CDR3 is TGTGCCAGAAGCGAAAACGGACAGAGCTCTGGAAACACCATATATTTT.

CDR3 in amino acids: CASRLTSGSYNEQFF. For the CDR3, the DNA is TGTGCCAGCAGACTAACTAGCGGGTCCTACAATGAGCAGTTCTTC. The V and J genes are TRBV6-5 and TRBJ2-1, with TRBD2 matching 9 bases. The V gene's germline CDR1 is MNHEY and CDR2 SVGAGI. The CDR3 has 15 amino acids. Trimming removed 6 bases from V and 1 base from J; junction bases left unmatched: 4.

This sequence joins TRBV28 and TRBJ2-5, with 9 bases matching TRBD2. The ends lost 4 bases at V and 7 bases at J; junction bases unmatched: 7. Germline lookup yields CDR1 MDHEN and CDR2 SYDVKM. The CDR3 is made up of 14 amino acids. CDR3 nucleotides: TGTGCCAGCAGTTACGGCGGGGGGGTCGGGACCCAGTACTTC. Residues: CASSYGGGVGTQYF. The whole variable domain, filled in from reference TRBV28 and TRBJ2-5, reads DVKVTQSSRYLVKRTGEKVFLECVQDMDHENMFWYRQDPGLGLRLIYFSYDVKMKEKGDIPEGYSVSREKKERFSLILESASTNQTSMYLCASSYGGGVGTQYFGPGTRLLVL.

This chain connects TRBV28 to TRBJ1-1; tentatively, D is TRBD1 (5 bases). Trimming pared 3 bases from V and 5 bases from J, leaving 19 bases between. The CDR3 contains 16 residues. Germline V lookup: CDR1 MDHEN, CDR2 SYDVKM. The CDR3 nucleotides read TGTGCCAGCAGTTTCGGAGTCGGGGGTGGACGGACTGAAGCTTTCTTT. It yields the protein CASSFGVGGGRTEAFF.

The sample holds one count of this clone. This chain connects TRBV6-4 to TRBJ2-1; 13 positions agree with TRBD2. The germline V gene encodes CDR1 MRHNA and CDR2 SNTAGT. V gave up 5 bases and J gave up 8 bases; unmatched junction bases: 9. The CDR3 contains 16 residues. CDR3 loop: CASSLGLAGPSDEQFF. CDR3 bases: TGTGCCAGCAGTTTGGGACTAGCGGGGCCCTCGGATGAGCAGTTCTTC.

The chain uses TRBV19 and TRBJ2-5; 8 bases align to TRBD2. The CDR3 totals 14 residues. J lost 5 bases, V lost 6 bases, and 8 bases had no gene match. CDR1 LNHDA and CDR2 SQIVND come from the germline V gene (reference sequence). This CDR3 is CASRPLGGDETQYF. CDR3 DNA: TGTGCCAGTAGACCCCTCGGGGGGGACGAGACCCAGTACTTC.

The V gene is TRBV30, the J gene TRBJ2-1, with 7 bases fitting TRBD1. Germline lookup yields CDR1 GTSNPN and CDR2 SVGIG (reference sequence). The V gene end was trimmed by 4 bases and the J gene end by 4 bases; junction bases not matched to a gene: 10. The CDR3 sequence is 15 residues long. CDR3 region: CAWTTGQRKYNEQFF. The CDR3 nucleotides read TGTGCCTGGACCACGGGACAGCGAAAGTACAATGAGCAGTTCTTC. Filled out from reference TRBV30 and TRBJ2-1, the complete variable domain reads SQTIHQWPATLVQPVGSPLSLECTVEGTSNPNLYWYRQAAGRGLQLLFYSVGIGQISSEVPQNLSASRPQDRQFILSSKKLLLSDSGFYLCAWTTGQRKYNEQFFGPGTRLTVL.

The rearrangement uses TRBV5-1 and TRBJ2-7; tentative D call: TRBD1 (7 bases). CDR3 length equals 15 residues. Germline V gene lookup returns CDR1 SGHRS and CDR2 YFSETQ. V shed 4 bases and J shed 6 bases, with 20 bases lying between them. The CDR3 loop reads CASSRRDSPIFEQYF. CDR3 nucleotide sequence: TGCGCCAGCAGCAGGCGGGACAGTCCTATATTCGAGCAGTACTTC.

A single count supports this clone. This rearrangement joins TRBV10-1 to TRBJ2-7, with D maybe TRBD1 (5 bases). CDR3 length: 14 residues. The V end was cut by 0 bases, the J end by 2 bases, with 8 bases between. The germline gives CDR1 WNHNN, CDR2 SYGVQD (reference sequence). The DNA for the CDR3 is TGCGCCAGCAGTGAGTCGGACACCACCTACGAGCAGTACTTC. It encodes CASSESDTTYEQYF.